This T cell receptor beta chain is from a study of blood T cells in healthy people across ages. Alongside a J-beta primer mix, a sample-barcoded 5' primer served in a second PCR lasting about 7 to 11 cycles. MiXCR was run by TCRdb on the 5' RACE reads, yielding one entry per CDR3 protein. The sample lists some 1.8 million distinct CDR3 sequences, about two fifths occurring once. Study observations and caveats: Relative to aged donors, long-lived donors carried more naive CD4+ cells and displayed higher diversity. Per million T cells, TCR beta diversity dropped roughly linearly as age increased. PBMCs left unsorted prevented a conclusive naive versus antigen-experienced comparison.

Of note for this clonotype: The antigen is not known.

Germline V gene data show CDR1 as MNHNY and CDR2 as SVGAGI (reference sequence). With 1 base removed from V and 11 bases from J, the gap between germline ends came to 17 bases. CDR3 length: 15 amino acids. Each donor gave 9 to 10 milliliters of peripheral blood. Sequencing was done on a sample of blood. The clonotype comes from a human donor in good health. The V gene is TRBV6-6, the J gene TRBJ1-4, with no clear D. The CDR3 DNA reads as TGTGCCAGCAGTTACTGGGAGGCAGACTCTAGCAAACTGTTTTTT. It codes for CASSYWEADSSKLFF.